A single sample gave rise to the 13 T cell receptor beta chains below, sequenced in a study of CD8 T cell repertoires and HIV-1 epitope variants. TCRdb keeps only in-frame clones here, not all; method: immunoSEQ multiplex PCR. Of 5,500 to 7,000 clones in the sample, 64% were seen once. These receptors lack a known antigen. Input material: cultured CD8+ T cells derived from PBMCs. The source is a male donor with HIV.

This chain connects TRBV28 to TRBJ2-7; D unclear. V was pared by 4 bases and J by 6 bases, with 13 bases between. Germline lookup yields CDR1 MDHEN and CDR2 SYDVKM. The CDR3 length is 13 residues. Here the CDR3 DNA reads TGTGCCAGCAGTTCCCGCCGGCAGCCCGAGCAGTACTTC. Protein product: CASSSRRQPEQYF.

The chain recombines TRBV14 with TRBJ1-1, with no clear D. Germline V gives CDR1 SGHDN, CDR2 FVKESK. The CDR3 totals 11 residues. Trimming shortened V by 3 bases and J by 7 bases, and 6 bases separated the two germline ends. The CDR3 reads CASSQGVEAFF. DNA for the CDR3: TGTGCCAGCAGCCAGGGAGTTGAAGCTTTCTTT. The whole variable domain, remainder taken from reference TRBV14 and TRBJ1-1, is EAGVTQFPSHSVIEKGQTVTLRCDPISGHDNLYWYRRVMGKEIKFLLHFVKESKQDESGMPNNRFLAERTGGTYSTLKVQPAELEDSGVYFCASSQGVEAFFGQGTRLTVV.

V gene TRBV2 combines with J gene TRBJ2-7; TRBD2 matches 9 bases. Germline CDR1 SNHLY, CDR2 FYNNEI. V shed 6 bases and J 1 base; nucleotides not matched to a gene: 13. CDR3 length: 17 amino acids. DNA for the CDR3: TGTGCCAGCAGCCCCCTAGAGACTAGCGGATTTTCCTACGAGCAGTACTTC. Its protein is CASSPLETSGFSYEQYF.

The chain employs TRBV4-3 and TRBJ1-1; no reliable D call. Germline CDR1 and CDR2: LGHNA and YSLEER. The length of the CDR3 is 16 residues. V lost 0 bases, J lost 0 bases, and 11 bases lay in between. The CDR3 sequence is CASSQDNALMNTEAFF. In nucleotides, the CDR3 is TGCGCCAGCAGCCAAGATAACGCTTTGATGAACACTGAAGCTTTCTTT.

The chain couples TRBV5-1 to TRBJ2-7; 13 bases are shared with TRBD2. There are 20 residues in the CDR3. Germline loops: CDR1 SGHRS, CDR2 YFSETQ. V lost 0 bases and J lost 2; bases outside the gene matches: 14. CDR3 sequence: CASSLDLARLAGGPPYEQYF. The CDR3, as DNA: TGCGCCAGCAGCTTGGACTTAGCCCGACTAGCGGGGGGCCCCCCCTACGAGCAGTACTTC.

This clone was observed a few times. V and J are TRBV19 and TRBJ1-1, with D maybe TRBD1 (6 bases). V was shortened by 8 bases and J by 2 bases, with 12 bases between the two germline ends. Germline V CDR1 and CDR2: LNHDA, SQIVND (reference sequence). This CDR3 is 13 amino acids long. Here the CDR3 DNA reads TGTGCCAGTGGACCAGGGGTAAACACTGAAGCTTTCTTT. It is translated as CASGPGVNTEAFF.

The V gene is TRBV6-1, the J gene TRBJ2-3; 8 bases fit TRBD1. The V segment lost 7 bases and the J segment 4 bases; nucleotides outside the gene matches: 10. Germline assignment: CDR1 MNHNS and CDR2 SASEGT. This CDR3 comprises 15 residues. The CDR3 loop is CASTRQGSMADTQYF. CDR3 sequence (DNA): TGTGCCAGCACCAGACAGGGGAGTATGGCAGATACGCAGTATTTT.

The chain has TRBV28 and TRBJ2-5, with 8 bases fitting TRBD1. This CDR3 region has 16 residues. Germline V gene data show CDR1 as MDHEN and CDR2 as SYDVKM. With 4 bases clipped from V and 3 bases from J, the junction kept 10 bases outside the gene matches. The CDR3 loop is CASSSPGQESKETQYF. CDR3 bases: TGTGCCAGCAGTTCCCCGGGACAGGAGAGTAAAGAGACCCAGTACTTC.

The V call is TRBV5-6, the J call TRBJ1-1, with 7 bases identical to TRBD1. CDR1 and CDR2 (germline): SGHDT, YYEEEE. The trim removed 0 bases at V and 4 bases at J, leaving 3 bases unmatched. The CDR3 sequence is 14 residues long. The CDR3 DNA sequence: TGTGCCAGCAGCTTGGGGACAGGCTTCACTGAAGCTTTCTTT. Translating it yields CASSLGTGFTEAFF.

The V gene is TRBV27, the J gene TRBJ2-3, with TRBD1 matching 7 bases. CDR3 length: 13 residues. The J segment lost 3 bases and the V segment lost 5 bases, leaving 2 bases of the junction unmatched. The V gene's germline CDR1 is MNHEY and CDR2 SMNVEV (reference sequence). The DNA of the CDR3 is TGTGCCAGCAGTCCGGACAGGACAGATACGCAGTATTTT. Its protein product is CASSPDRTDTQYF.

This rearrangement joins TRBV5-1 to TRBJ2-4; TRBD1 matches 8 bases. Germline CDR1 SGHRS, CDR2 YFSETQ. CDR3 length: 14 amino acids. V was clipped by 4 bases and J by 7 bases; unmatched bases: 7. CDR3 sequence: CASSPLQGANIQYF. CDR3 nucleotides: TGCGCCAGCAGCCCCCTTCAGGGGGCTAACATTCAGTACTTC. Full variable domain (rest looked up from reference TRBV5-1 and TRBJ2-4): KAGVTQTPRYLIKTRGQQVTLSCSPISGHRSVSWYQQTPGQGLQFLFEYFSETQRNKGNFPGRFSGRQFSNSRSEMNVSTLELGDSALYLCASSPLQGANIQYFGAGTRLSVL.

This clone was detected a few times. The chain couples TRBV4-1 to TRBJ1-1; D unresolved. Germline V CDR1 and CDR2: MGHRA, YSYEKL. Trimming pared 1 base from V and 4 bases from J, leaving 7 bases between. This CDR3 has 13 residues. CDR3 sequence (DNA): TGCGCCAGCAGCCAAGTAGACGGCACTGAAGCTTTCTTT. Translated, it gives CASSQVDGTEAFF.

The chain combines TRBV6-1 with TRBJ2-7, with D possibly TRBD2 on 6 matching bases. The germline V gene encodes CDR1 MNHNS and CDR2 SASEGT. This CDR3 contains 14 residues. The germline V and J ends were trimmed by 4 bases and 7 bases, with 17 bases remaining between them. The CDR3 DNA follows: TGTGCCAGCAGTGGCGGTGGAGGGTATCCGGAGCAGTACTTC. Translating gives CASSGGGGYPEQYF.